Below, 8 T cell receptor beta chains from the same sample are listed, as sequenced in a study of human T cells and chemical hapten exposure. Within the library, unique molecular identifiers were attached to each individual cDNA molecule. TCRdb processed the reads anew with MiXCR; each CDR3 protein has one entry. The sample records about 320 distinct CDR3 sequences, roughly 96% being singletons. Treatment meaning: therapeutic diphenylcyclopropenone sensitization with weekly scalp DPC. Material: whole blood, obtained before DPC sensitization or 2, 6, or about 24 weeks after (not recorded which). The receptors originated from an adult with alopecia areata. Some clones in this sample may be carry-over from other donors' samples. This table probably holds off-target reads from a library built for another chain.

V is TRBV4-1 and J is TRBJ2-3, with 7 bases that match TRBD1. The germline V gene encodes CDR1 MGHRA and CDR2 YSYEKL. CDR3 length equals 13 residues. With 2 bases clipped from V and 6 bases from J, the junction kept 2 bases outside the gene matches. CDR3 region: CASSQQQGDTQYF. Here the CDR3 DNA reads TGCGCCAGCAGCCAACAACAGGGGGATACGCAGTATTTT.

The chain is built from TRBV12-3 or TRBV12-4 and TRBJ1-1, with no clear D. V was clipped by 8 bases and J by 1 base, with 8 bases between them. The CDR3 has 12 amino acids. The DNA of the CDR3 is TGTGCCAGCCGTTCAGGGAACACTGAAGCTTTCTTT. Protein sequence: CASRSGNTEAFF.

In DNA, the CDR3 is TGTGCCACAGGGCTTGAGCAGTTCTTC. Translation gives CATGLEQFF. This rearrangement joins TRBV10-3 to TRBJ2-1, with a possible D match to TRBD1 (5 bases). Germline values: CDR1 ENHRY, CDR2 SYGVKD. The germline V and J ends were trimmed by 10 bases and 9 bases, with 7 bases remaining between them. The CDR3 is 9 residues long.

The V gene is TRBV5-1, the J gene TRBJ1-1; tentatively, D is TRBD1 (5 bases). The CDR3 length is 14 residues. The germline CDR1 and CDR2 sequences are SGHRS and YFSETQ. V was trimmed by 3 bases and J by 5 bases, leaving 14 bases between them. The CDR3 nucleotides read TGCGCCAGCAGCTCAGGACACGGGGGGACTGAAGCTTTCTTT. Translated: CASSSGHGGTEAFF.

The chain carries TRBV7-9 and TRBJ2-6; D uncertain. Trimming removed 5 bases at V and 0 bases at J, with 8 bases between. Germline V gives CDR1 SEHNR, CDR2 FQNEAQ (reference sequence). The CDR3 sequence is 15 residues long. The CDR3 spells CASSRTNSGANVLTF. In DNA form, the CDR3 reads TGTGCCAGCAGCAGAACAAACTCTGGGGCCAACGTCCTGACTTTC.

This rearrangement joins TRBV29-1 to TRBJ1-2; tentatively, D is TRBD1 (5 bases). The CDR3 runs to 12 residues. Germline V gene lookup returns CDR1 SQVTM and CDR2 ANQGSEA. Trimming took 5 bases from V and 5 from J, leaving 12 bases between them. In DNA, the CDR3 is TGCAGCGTTAGGGGAGGGGAGTATGGCTACACCTTC. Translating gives CSVRGGEYGYTF.

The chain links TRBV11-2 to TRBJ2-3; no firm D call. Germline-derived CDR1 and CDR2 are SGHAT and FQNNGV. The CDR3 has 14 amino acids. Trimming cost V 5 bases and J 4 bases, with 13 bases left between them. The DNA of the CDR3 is TGTGCCAGCAGCAAACACGATTTCCCAGATACGCAGTATTTT. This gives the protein CASSKHDFPDTQYF.

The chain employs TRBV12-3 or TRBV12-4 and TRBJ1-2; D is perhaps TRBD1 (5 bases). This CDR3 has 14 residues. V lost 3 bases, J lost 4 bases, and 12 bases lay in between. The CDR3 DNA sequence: TGTGCCAGCAGTTTGGGGCAGGTGGGCTATGGCTACACCTTC. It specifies CASSLGQVGYGYTF.